This T cell receptor beta chain stems from a study of shared clonotypes between healthy human individuals. About this clone itself: Its matching antigen is unknown.

TCRdb keeps only in-frame clones here, not all; method: immunoSEQ multiplex PCR. The table lists 950,000 to 1,300,000 clones, about 75% of them singletons, with roughly 1.5% in the top ten. The V end lost 8 bases, the J end lost 3 bases, and 11 bases lay between the germline ends. The CDR3 sequence is 12 residues long. Germline values: CDR1 SGHTA, CDR2 FQGNSA. General observations from the study: Generation probability values for non-shared clonotypes were lower than those for clonotypes shared by all four donors.

Sequencing input: memory CD4+ T cells sorted from blood. Subset here: CD45RA-negative fraction. The chain has TRBV7-2 and TRBJ2-7; D assignment may be TRBD1 or TRBD2 (5 bases each). This receptor was obtained from a man between 18 and 35 years old in good health. For the CDR3, the DNA is TGTGCCAGCGGCCGGGACGGCTACGAGCAGTACTTC. Protein sequence: CASGRDGYEQYF.